This is a list of T cell receptor beta chains from one sample in a study of T cell responses to AZD1222 COVID-19 vaccine. Libraries were prepared by immunoSEQ multiplex PCR; TCRdb keeps only in-frame clonotypes and omits some of them. This sample carries 75,000 to 100,000 clones, approximately 86% of them seen once, and the ten largest clones take around 5.9%. The sequencing here drew on peripheral blood, taken on day 0 of AZD1222 vaccination. The receptors come from an adult in good health. CDR3s include the opening cysteine and the closing phenylalanine or tryptophan. D genes are given only for firm matches. For some rows the clone size is stated as once, few or many, or as a class when expanded; others skip it.

d_call: .
clone_size: .
v_call: TRBV7-3
j_call: TRBJ2-1
cdr3_nt: TGTGCCAGCAGCCCCTCGGCCCTGGACAATGAGCAGTTCTTC
cdr3_aa: CASSPSALDNEQFF

d_call: .
clone_size: .
v_call: TRBV23-1
j_call: TRBJ1-5
cdr3_nt: TGCGCCAGCAGTCATCCCAGGACGGCGGGGAGCAATCAGCCCCAGCATTTT
cdr3_aa: CASSHPRTAGSNQPQHF

d_call: TRBD1
clone_size: .
v_call: TRBV7-8
j_call: TRBJ1-2
cdr3_nt: TGTGCCAGCAGCCTCGCCCAGGGGGCTTATGGCTACACCTTC
cdr3_aa: CASSLAQGAYGYTF

d_call: .
clone_size: .
v_call: TRBV30
j_call: TRBJ1-2
cdr3_nt: TGTGCCTGGAGAGACGGGGGCGGATATGGCTACACCTTC
cdr3_aa: CAWRDGGGYGYTF

d_call: .
clone_size: .
v_call: TRBV11-2
j_call: TRBJ2-3
cdr3_nt: TGTGCCAGCAGCCATAGCAGGGGTGGAGATACGCAGTATTTT
cdr3_aa: CASSHSRGGDTQYF

d_call: .
clone_size: .
v_call: TRBV3-1/TRBV3-2
j_call: TRBJ2-2
cdr3_nt: TGTGCCAGCAGTCGCACCGGGGAGCTGTTTTTT
cdr3_aa: CASSRTGELFF

d_call: .
clone_size: once
v_call: TRBV27
j_call: TRBJ2-6
cdr3_nt: TGTGCCAGCAATGCCCGCCCCGGGACATCGGGTGGTGGGGCCAACGTCCTGACTTTC
cdr3_aa: CASNARPGTSGGGANVLTF

d_call: .
clone_size: .
v_call: TRBV5-4
j_call: TRBJ2-4
cdr3_nt: TGTGCCAGCAGCTCCCAGCGCGGGGCCAAAAACATTCAGTACTTC
cdr3_aa: CASSSQRGAKNIQYF

d_call: .
clone_size: .
v_call: TRBV25-1
j_call: TRBJ2-5
cdr3_nt: TGTGCCAGCAGTGAAAGAGGGTGGACAGTTGGGACAGAGACCCAGTACTTC
cdr3_aa: CASSERGWTVGTETQYF

d_call: .
clone_size: .
v_call: TRBV7-9
j_call: TRBJ1-5
cdr3_nt: TGTGCCAGCAGCCAACAGGGCGCGAATCAGCCCCAGCATTTT
cdr3_aa: CASSQQGANQPQHF

d_call: .
clone_size: .
v_call: TRBV10-3
j_call: TRBJ1-1
cdr3_nt: TGTGCCATCAGGGGTGCTGGAGGATTCGGCACTGAAGCTTTCTTT
cdr3_aa: CAIRGAGGFGTEAFF

d_call: TRBD2
clone_size: .
v_call: TRBV27
j_call: TRBJ2-1
cdr3_nt: TGTGCCAGCAGGCTGGGGCTAGCGGGAGTTAATGAGCAGTTCTTC
cdr3_aa: CASRLGLAGVNEQFF

d_call: .
clone_size: few
v_call: TRBV7-8
j_call: TRBJ1-6
cdr3_nt: TGTGCCAGCAGCTTAGGGGACACTTTCTCTTCACCCCTCCACTTT
cdr3_aa: CASSLGDTFSSPLHF

d_call: .
clone_size: .
v_call: TRBV5-4
j_call: TRBJ1-6
cdr3_nt: TGTGCCAGCAGCTTGAGTTTTGTTACAGATAATTCACCCCTCCACTTT
cdr3_aa: CASSLSFVTDNSPLHF

d_call: .
clone_size: .
v_call: TRBV7-9
j_call: TRBJ2-1
cdr3_nt: TGTGCCAGCAGCTGGGTTCTCCGCTCCTACAATGAGCAGTTCTTC
cdr3_aa: CASSWVLRSYNEQFF

d_call: .
clone_size: .
v_call: TRBV11-3
j_call: TRBJ2-7
cdr3_nt: TGTGCCAGCAGCTTAGATATGGGGGTAACATACGAGCAGTACTTC
cdr3_aa: CASSLDMGVTYEQYF

d_call: .
clone_size: .
v_call: TRBV27
j_call: TRBJ1-6
cdr3_nt: TGTGCCAGCAGTTTGGGGAGCTCCTATAATTCACCCCTCCACTTT
cdr3_aa: CASSLGSSYNSPLHF

d_call: TRBD1
clone_size: .
v_call: TRBV9
j_call: TRBJ1-1
cdr3_nt: TGTGCCAGCAGCGTAGTCCGGGGGACAGGGAACACTGAAGCTTTCTTT
cdr3_aa: CASSVVRGTGNTEAFF

d_call: .
clone_size: .
v_call: TRBV30
j_call: TRBJ2-1
cdr3_nt: TGTGCCTGGAGTGTCAGTGGTAACAATGAGCAGTTCTTC
cdr3_aa: CAWSVSGNNEQFF

d_call: .
clone_size: .
v_call: TRBV16
j_call: TRBJ1-1
cdr3_nt: TGTGCCAGCAGCCAAGGCATCGTAGCGAAGAACACTGAAGCTTTCTTT
cdr3_aa: CASSQGIVAKNTEAFF

d_call: .
clone_size: .
v_call: TRBV27
j_call: TRBJ2-3
cdr3_nt: TGTGCCAGCAGTCCCCGACAGACCAGCACAGATACGCAGTATTTT
cdr3_aa: CASSPRQTSTDTQYF